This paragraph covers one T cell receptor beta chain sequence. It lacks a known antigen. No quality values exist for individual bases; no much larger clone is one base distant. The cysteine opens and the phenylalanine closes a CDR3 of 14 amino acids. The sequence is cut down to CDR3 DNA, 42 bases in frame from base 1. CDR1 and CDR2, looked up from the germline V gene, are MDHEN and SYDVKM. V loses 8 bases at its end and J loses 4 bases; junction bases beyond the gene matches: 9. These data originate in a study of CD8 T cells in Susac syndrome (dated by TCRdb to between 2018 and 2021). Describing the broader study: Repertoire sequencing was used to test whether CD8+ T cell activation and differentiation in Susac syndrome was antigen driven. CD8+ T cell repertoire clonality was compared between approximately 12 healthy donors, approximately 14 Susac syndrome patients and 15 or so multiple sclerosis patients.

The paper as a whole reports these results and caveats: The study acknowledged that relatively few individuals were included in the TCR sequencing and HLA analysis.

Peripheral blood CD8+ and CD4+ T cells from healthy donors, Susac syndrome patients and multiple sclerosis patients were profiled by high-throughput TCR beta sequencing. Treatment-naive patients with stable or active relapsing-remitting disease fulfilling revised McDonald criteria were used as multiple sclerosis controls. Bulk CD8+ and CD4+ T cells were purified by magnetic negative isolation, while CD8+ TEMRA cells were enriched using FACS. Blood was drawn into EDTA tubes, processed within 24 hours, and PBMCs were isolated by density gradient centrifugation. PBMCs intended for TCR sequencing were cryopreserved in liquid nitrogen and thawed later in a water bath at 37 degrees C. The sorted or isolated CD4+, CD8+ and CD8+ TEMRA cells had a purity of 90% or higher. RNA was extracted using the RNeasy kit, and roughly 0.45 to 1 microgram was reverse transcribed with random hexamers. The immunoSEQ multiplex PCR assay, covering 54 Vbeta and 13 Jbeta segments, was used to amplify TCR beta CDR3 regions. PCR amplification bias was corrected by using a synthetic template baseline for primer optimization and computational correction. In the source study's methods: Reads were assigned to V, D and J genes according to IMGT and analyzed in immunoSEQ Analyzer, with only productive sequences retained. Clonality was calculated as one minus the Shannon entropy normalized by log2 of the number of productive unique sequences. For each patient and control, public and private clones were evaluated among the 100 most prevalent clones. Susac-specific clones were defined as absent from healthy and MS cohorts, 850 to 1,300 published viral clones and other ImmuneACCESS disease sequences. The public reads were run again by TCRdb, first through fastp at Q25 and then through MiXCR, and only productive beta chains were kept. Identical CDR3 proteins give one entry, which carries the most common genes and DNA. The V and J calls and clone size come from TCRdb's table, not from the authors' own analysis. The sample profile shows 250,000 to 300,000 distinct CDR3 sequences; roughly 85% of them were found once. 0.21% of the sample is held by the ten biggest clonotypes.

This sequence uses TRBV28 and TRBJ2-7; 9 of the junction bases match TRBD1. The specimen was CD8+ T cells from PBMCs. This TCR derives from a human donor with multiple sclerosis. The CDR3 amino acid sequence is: CASLGRQGVYEQYF. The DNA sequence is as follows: TGTGCCAGCCTCGGGAGACAGGGGGTTTACGAGCAGTACTTC.